The subject of this entry is one T cell receptor (beta chain). Its antigen is not identified. These data originate in a study of STAT3 mutations in large granular lymphocyte leukemia. Whole-study context: Roughly half the longitudinally sequenced T-LGLL patients had canonical STAT3 mutations.

Study results and limitations: At least one immunodominant TCR beta clonotype appeared in every T-cell large granular lymphocyte leukemia patient.

The V end was cut by 4 bases, the J end by 1 base, with 14 bases between. Germline CDR1 and CDR2: MNHEY and SMNVEV (reference sequence). The CDR3 has 17 amino acids. TCRdb keeps only in-frame clones here, not all; method: immunoSEQ multiplex PCR. The sample has several thousand clones; about 94% are singletons. Sequenced: peripheral blood mononuclear cells. The chain combines TRBV27 with TRBJ2-6; tentatively, D is TRBD2 (5 bases). The TCR comes from a man aged 60-69 years with T-cell large granular lymphocyte leukemia. Some clones in this sample may be carry-over from other donors' samples. CDR3 in amino acids: CASSSHSSGSGANVLTF. The CDR3 coding sequence is TGTGCCAGCAGTTCCCACTCATCGGGGTCTGGGGCCAACGTCCTGACTTTC.